Reported below is one T cell receptor (beta chain). Its antigen is unidentified. A much larger clone is a single base away; this may be a read error. Time point given: pre-sensitization, week 0. Treatment: therapeutic diphenylcyclopropenone sensitization with weekly scalp DPC. These data come from a study of human T cells and chemical hapten exposure. Whole-study findings and limits: Against controls, expanded TCRs gave rise to significantly more large CDR3 similarity clusters.

V was cut by 2 bases and J by 3 bases, with 5 bases left in between. Germline CDR1 is MDHEN and CDR2 is SYDVKM. CDR3 size: 12 residues. The library put unique molecular identifiers onto individual cDNA molecules. One entry per CDR3 protein results from TCRdb running MiXCR on the RACE reads. Among roughly 38,000 distinct CDR3 sequences, around 12% were seen once, and the ten largest hold about 5.7%. J is TRBJ2-7 and V is TRBV28; D unresolved. Sequencing used whole blood, obtained in connection with sensitization to the hapten diphenylcyclopropenone (DPC). This TCR was recovered from a woman between 25 and 40 years old with alopecia areata. Some clones in this sample may be carry-over from other donors' samples. The CDR3 DNA follows: TGTGCCAGCAGTTTACTAGGCTACGAGCAGTACTTC. Translation gives CASSLLGYEQYF.